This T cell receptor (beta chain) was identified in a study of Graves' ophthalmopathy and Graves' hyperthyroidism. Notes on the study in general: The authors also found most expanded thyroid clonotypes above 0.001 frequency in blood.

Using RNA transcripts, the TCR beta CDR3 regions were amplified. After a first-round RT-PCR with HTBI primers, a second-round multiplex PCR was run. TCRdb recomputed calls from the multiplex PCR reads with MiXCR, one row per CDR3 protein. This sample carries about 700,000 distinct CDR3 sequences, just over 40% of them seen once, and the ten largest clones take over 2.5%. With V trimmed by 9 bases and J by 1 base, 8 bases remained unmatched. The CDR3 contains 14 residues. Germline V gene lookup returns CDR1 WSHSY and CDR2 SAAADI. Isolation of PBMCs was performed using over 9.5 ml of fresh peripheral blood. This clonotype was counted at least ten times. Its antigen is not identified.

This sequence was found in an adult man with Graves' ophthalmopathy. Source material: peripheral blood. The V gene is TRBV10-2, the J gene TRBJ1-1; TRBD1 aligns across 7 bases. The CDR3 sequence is CASSEQGWNTEAFF. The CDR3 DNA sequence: TGCGCCAGTAGCGAACAGGGGTGGAACACTGAAGCTTTCTTT.